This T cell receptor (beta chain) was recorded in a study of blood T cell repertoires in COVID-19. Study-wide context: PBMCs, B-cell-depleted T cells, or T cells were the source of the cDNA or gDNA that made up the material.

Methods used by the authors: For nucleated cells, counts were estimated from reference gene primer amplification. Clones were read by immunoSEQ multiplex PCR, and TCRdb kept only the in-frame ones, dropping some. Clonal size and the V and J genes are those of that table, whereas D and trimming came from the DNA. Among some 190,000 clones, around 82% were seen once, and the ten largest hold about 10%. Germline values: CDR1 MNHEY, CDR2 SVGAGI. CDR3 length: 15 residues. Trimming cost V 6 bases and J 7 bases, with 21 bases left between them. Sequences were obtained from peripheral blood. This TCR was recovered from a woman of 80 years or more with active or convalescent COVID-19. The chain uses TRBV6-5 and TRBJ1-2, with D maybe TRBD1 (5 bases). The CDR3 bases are TGTGCCAGCAGCTCCAGTGTGCGGGGGGAGGGTGGCTACACCTTC. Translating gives CASSSSVRGEGGYTF.